The 7 T cell receptor beta chains in this list originate from one sample, sequenced in a study of identical twins. TCRdb fed the 5' RACE reads into MiXCR, producing one record per CDR3 protein. The sample has some 260,000 distinct CDR3 sequences, about an eighth seen once. Source material: memory (CD45RO+) T cells sorted from blood. The receptors were gathered from a woman aged 18-29 years in good health.

This CDR3 is CSAIEQILNYGYTF. The CDR3, as DNA: TGCAGTGCTATCGAGCAGATTCTTAACTATGGCTACACCTTC. The J gene is TRBJ1-2, the V gene TRBV20-1; D not resolved. Trimming pared 4 bases from V and 1 base from J, leaving 13 bases between. From germline, CDR1 is DFQATT and CDR2 SNEGSKA (reference sequence). CDR3 size: 14 residues.

The V and J genes are TRBV5-1 and TRBJ2-6, with D possibly TRBD1 on 5 matching bases. The CDR3 extends over 17 amino acids. Germline lookup yields CDR1 SGHRS and CDR2 YFSETQ. V lost 4 bases and J lost 0, with 14 bases in between. Here the CDR3 DNA reads TGCGCCAGCAGCCCAGGACACCAGAGCTCTGGGGCCAACGTCCTGACTTTC. It specifies CASSPGHQSSGANVLTF.

This clonotype came up a few times. The V call is TRBV20-1, the J call TRBJ2-3; 11 nucleotides align to TRBD2. Germline V gives CDR1 DFQATT, CDR2 SNEGSKA (reference sequence). The CDR3 loop spans 14 amino acids. J was trimmed by 4 bases and V by 1 base; bases with no gene match: 1. Here the CDR3 DNA reads TGCAGTGCTAGAGCACTAGCGGGGGCAGATACGCAGTATTTT. Encoded protein: CSARALAGADTQYF.

This clonotype was observed a handful of times. The chain has TRBV10-3 and TRBJ2-1, with D unclear. V was shortened by 4 bases and J by 7 bases, with 11 bases between the two germline ends. Per the germline V gene, CDR1 is ENHRY and CDR2 is SYGVKD. This CDR3 is 13 amino acids long. CDR3 amino acids: CAISGTLANEQFF. The CDR3 DNA reads as TGTGCCATCAGTGGAACCTTGGCGAATGAGCAGTTCTTC.

This clonotype was observed at least ten times. This chain connects TRBV12-3 or TRBV12-4 to TRBJ2-1, with D maybe TRBD2 (6 bases). This CDR3 contains 12 residues. V was clipped by 8 bases and J by 8 bases, with 13 bases between them. The CDR3 DNA is TGTGCCAGCTCGGGGGATGGACATGAGCAGTTCTTC. Amino acid sequence: CASSGDGHEQFF.

The chain joins TRBV20-1 to TRBJ2-1, with unresolved D. V was trimmed by 3 bases and J by 9 bases, leaving 21 bases between them. This CDR3 is 15 amino acids long. CDR1 DFQATT and CDR2 SNEGSKA come from the germline V gene (reference sequence). The CDR3 DNA reads TGCAGTGCTAGCCGCCTGCATGACATAGGTAGTGAGCAGTTCTTC. It translates to CSASRLHDIGSEQFF.

A few counts support this clonotype. One end of the junction fails to match germline, which may point to a read error. The V call is TRBV5-1, the J call TRBJ2-6; D is perhaps TRBD1 or TRBD2 (5 bases each). The CDR3 length is 15 residues. CDR1 SGHRS and CDR2 YFSETQ come from the germline V gene. CDR3 region: CASGGPFSGANVLTF. CDR3 DNA sequence: TGCGCCAGCGGGGGTCCATTCTCTGGAGCCAACGTCCTGACTTTC.